One and the same sample provided the 12 T cell receptor beta chains below, sequenced in a study of blood T cell repertoires in COVID-19. Libraries were prepared by immunoSEQ multiplex PCR; TCRdb keeps only in-frame clonotypes and omits some of them. The sample holds 150,000 to 200,000 clones, more than 75% seen once. What was sequenced was peripheral blood. The receptor source for this set is a man aged 35 to 55 with active or convalescent COVID-19.

The gene calls are TRBV19 and TRBJ2-1; TRBD2 matches 11 bases. This CDR3 has 18 residues. The germline gives CDR1 LNHDA, CDR2 SQIVND (reference sequence). V dropped 6 bases and J dropped 6; count of bases not matched to a gene: 16. The DNA for the CDR3 is TGTGCCAGTAGCCCCGGGACTAGCGGATTAGGGGGGGTCAATGAGCAGTTCTTC. Translated: CASSPGTSGLGGVNEQFF. The complete variable domain, with remaining parts taken from reference TRBV19 and TRBJ2-1, reads DGGITQSPKYLFRKEGQNVTLSCEQNLNHDAMYWYRQDPGQGLRLIYYSQIVNDFQKGDIAEGYSVSREKKESFPLTVTSAQKNPTAFYLCASSPGTSGLGGVNEQFFGPGTRLTVL.

The chain combines TRBV27 with TRBJ2-5, with D possibly being TRBD1 (5 bases). Germline V gene data show CDR1 as MNHEY and CDR2 as SMNVEV (reference sequence). Trimming removed 4 bases from V and 4 bases from J, with 13 bases in between. The CDR3 sequence is 14 residues long. Written as DNA, the CDR3 is TGTGCCAGCAGTTCGCAGGGTGGGCGAGAGACCCAGTACTTC. It encodes CASSSQGGRETQYF.

The chain couples TRBV19 to TRBJ1-1; 8 positions agree with TRBD1. CDR1 and CDR2 from the germline V gene are LNHDA and SQIVND (reference sequence). This CDR3 is built from 15 residues. V lost 0 bases to trimming and J lost 5 bases; unmatched junction nucleotides: 5. For the CDR3, the DNA is TGTGCCAGTAGTATAGAGTTCAGGGGGCGAACTGAAGCTTTCTTT. It specifies CASSIEFRGRTEAFF.

In the case of this clone: The sample contains more than one DNA sequence encoding this CDR3. V is TRBV7-2 and J is TRBJ2-3, with TRBD2 matching 13 bases. Germline CDR1 and CDR2: SGHTA and FQGNSA. V lost 5 bases to trimming and J lost 5 bases; unmatched junction nucleotides: 7. The CDR3 length is 16 residues. Written as DNA, the CDR3 is TGTGCCAGCAGCACTCGACTAGCGGGGGGCCTAGATACGCAGTATTTT. This sequence encodes CASSTRLAGGLDTQYF.

This chain uses TRBV4-3 with TRBJ1-6, with 8 bases identical to TRBD1. The J segment lost 12 bases and the V segment lost 3 bases, leaving 4 bases of the junction unmatched. This CDR3 is 13 amino acids long. Germline V gene lookup returns CDR1 LGHNA and CDR2 YSLEER. CDR3: CASSHGQGGPLHF. The CDR3 nucleotides are TGCGCCAGCAGCCACGGACAGGGTGGACCCCTCCACTTT.

The rearrangement links TRBV12-3 or TRBV12-4 to TRBJ2-1; a possible D gene is TRBD1 (5 bases). The CDR3 loop spans 12 amino acids. The ends were cut back, 5 bases at V and 5 bases at J, with 7 bases in the middle. CDR3 sequence: CASSPTDNEQFF. CDR3 nucleotides: TGTGCCAGCAGTCCGACAGACAATGAGCAGTTCTTC.

This clone was detected ten times or more. The genes are TRBV6-1 and TRBJ2-7; TRBD1 aligns across 10 bases. This CDR3 region has 17 residues. CDR1 and CDR2 (germline): MNHNS, SASEGT. Trimming cost V 0 bases and J 3 bases; bases outside gene matches: 8. CDR3 DNA sequence: TGTGCCAGCAGTGAAGCGCCCTGGACAGGGGGAGGCTACGAGCAGTACTTC. It yields the protein CASSEAPWTGGGYEQYF.

As DNA, the CDR3 is TGTGCCATCAGTGAGACCGGACAGGGAGGCACTGAAGCTTTCTTT. Translation: CAISETGQGGTEAFF. The V call is TRBV10-3, the J call TRBJ1-1; 8 bases map to TRBD1. The germline V gene encodes CDR1 ENHRY and CDR2 SYGVKD. The CDR3 runs 15 residues. J was trimmed by 4 bases and V by 2 bases; bases with no gene match: 6.

The chain employs TRBV10-2 and TRBJ1-1; 7 nucleotides align to TRBD1. The CDR3 length is 14 residues. J was trimmed by 0 bases and V by 9 bases; bases with no gene match: 7. CDR1 is WSHSY, CDR2 SAAADI, per germline. CDR3 coding DNA: TGCGCCAGGGGAACAGGGGTCCTGAACACTGAAGCTTTCTTT. Protein sequence: CARGTGVLNTEAFF.

The chain recombines TRBV7-3 with TRBJ2-1, with 9 positions matching TRBD1. With V trimmed by 0 bases and J by 2 bases, 8 bases remained unmatched. Germline V gene data show CDR1 as SGHTA and CDR2 as FQGTGA. The CDR3 covers 18 residues. CDR3 sequence: CASSLTNRDRVAYNEQFF. Here the CDR3 DNA reads TGTGCCAGCAGCTTAACCAACCGGGACAGGGTGGCCTACAATGAGCAGTTCTTC.

This chain links TRBV10-3 with TRBJ1-2, with no clear D. V was cut by 0 bases and J by 4 bases, with 9 bases left in between. There are 14 residues in the CDR3. From germline, CDR1 is ENHRY and CDR2 SYGVKD. For the CDR3, the DNA is TGTGCCATCAGTGAGTCGAAGTTGGCCTATGGCTACACCTTC. Encoded protein: CAISESKLAYGYTF.

The genes are TRBV6-5 and TRBJ2-7, with 8 bases aligning to TRBD1. With V trimmed by 8 bases and J by 6 bases, 9 bases remained unmatched. Germline assignment: CDR1 MNHEY and CDR2 SVGAGI. This CDR3 is 13 amino acids long. The CDR3 DNA sequence: TGTGCCAGCTTCTCGGACAGGGCGGGCGAGCAGTACTTC. The encoded protein is CASFSDRAGEQYF.